The 25 T cell receptor beta chains listed next were all sequenced from one sample in a study of response to subunit inactivated influenza vaccine. TCRdb recomputed calls from the RT-PCR reads with MiXCR, one row per CDR3 protein. This table has roughly 700,000 distinct CDR3 sequences, roughly 14% appearing once. The material was PBMCs from blood, obtained 14 to 15 days before vaccination. The receptors were gathered from a man aged 45-60 years who received an inactivated influenza vaccine.

The V and J genes are TRBV5-1 and TRBJ2-1; D is unresolved. Per germline, CDR1 SGHRS and CDR2 YFSETQ. The CDR3 is 13 amino acids. V was cut by 1 base and J by 5 bases, with 7 bases left in between. As DNA, the CDR3 is TGCGCCAGCAGCTTGCGTAGCCACAATGAGCAGTTCTTC. As protein: CASSLRSHNEQFF.

This chain links TRBV14 with TRBJ2-7, with TRBD1 identical over 9 bases. Trimming removed 2 bases from V and 6 bases from J; junction bases left unmatched: 8. The CDR3 is 15 residues long. Germline V gene sequence: CDR1 SGHDN, CDR2 FVKESK. The CDR3 DNA sequence: TGTGCCAGCAGCCAATTCCCGGGACAGGGTCCCGAGCAGTACTTC. It codes for CASSQFPGQGPEQYF.

The chain combines TRBV20-1 with TRBJ2-7; D unresolved. The CDR3 length is 13 residues. V lost 3 bases and J 4 bases, leaving 13 bases between the germline ends. Germline values: CDR1 DFQATT, CDR2 SNEGSKA (reference sequence). The CDR3 DNA is TGCAGTGCTAGTGAGAAAGGAGAGTACGAGCAGTACTTC. Translating it yields CSASEKGEYEQYF.

The chain uses TRBV7-6 and TRBJ2-7; TRBD1 is a possible D gene (6 bases). The CDR3 has 14 amino acids. Germline V CDR1 and CDR2: SGHVS, FNYEAQ. The V and J ends lost 5 bases and 2 bases respectively, with 13 bases between them. The CDR3 reads CASSVSRGPYEQYF. The CDR3 DNA reads as TGTGCCAGCAGCGTAAGCAGGGGACCCTACGAGCAGTACTTC.

J is TRBJ1-2 and V is TRBV5-1; tentatively, D is TRBD1 (5 bases). This CDR3 is 13 amino acids long. V lost 4 bases and J lost 3, with 10 bases in between. In germline, CDR1 is SGHRS, CDR2 YFSETQ. CDR3 in amino acids: CASSTVGDYGYTF. CDR3 coding DNA: TGCGCCAGCAGCACCGTAGGGGACTATGGCTACACCTTC.

J is TRBJ1-1 and V is TRBV6-4; possible D gene TRBD1, 5 bases. The CDR3 covers 14 residues. The ends were cut back, 6 bases at V and 8 bases at J, with 19 bases in the middle. CDR1 MRHNA and CDR2 SNTAGT come from the germline V gene. CDR3: CASSPTDKFQEAFF. Written as DNA, the CDR3 is TGTGCCAGCAGCCCGACAGACAAGTTTCAGGAAGCTTTCTTT.

The chain recombines TRBV10-3 with TRBJ1-3; D is undetermined. The germline V gene encodes CDR1 ENHRY and CDR2 SYGVKD. The CDR3 is 13 amino acids. V was trimmed by 4 bases and J by 0 bases, leaving 4 bases between them. The CDR3 coding sequence is TGTGCCATCAGTGGGGGCTCTGGAAACACCATATATTTT. As protein: CAISGGSGNTIYF.

This clonotype was seen ten or more times. The chain carries TRBV7-9 and TRBJ1-4; D gene unclear. CDR1 and CDR2 from the germline V gene are SEHNR and FQNEAQ (reference sequence). The CDR3 has 14 residues. Trimming removed 5 bases from V and 0 bases from J, with 7 bases in between. In DNA form, the CDR3 reads TGTGCCAGCAGCCCGACTGCAACTAATGAAAAACTGTTTTTT. Encoded protein: CASSPTATNEKLFF.

The V and J genes are TRBV19 and TRBJ2-1; 10 bases fit TRBD2. Losses at the gene ends were 7 bases for V and 8 bases for J; bases not matched to a gene: 11. Germline CDR1 and CDR2: LNHDA and SQIVND (reference sequence). This CDR3 is built from 15 residues. The CDR3 loop is CASTGEREGRYEQFF. In nucleotides, the CDR3 is TGTGCCAGTACCGGCGAGCGGGAGGGTCGTTATGAGCAGTTCTTC.

This clonotype was found a few times. This rearrangement joins TRBV29-1 to TRBJ1-2; 7 nucleotides match TRBD1. This CDR3 contains 14 residues. The ends lost 3 bases at V and 0 bases at J; junction bases unmatched: 4. The V gene's germline CDR1 is SQVTM and CDR2 ANQGSEA. The CDR3 sequence: CSVEKDRTNYGYTF. The CDR3 nucleotides are TGCAGCGTTGAGAAGGACAGGACTAACTATGGCTACACCTTC.

This clonotype was counted a few times. The V and J genes are TRBV4-2 and TRBJ2-3, with 10 bases identical to TRBD1. V shed 5 bases and J 4 bases; nucleotides not matched to a gene: 6. Germline V gives CDR1 LGHNA, CDR2 YNFKEQ. This CDR3 comprises 15 residues. The CDR3 sequence is CASSSRQGASDTQYF. In DNA, the CDR3 is TGTGCCAGCAGCTCCCGACAGGGGGCCTCAGATACGCAGTATTTT.

This clonotype was counted a few times. This chain joins TRBV28 and TRBJ1-6; D is possibly TRBD1 (5 bases). V gave up 1 base and J gave up 7 bases, with 11 bases separating them. Germline CDR1 MDHEN, CDR2 SYDVKM. The CDR3 spans 15 residues. The CDR3 reads CASSLLGGTNSPLHF. The CDR3 DNA reads as TGTGCCAGCAGTTTATTGGGCGGGACGAATTCACCCCTCCACTTT. Supplemented by reference TRBV28 and TRBJ1-6, the full variable domain reads DVKVTQSSRYLVKRTGEKVFLECVQDMDHENMFWYRQDPGLGLRLIYFSYDVKMKEKGDIPEGYSVSREKKERFSLILESASTNQTSMYLCASSLLGGTNSPLHFGNGTRLTVT.

This clonotype was recorded only once. The chain recombines TRBV4-1 with TRBJ2-2; 8 bases are a match to TRBD2. The CDR3 totals 15 residues. The germline CDR1 and CDR2 sequences are MGHRA and YSYEKL. Trimming cost V 4 bases and J 6 bases; bases outside gene matches: 7. The CDR3 bases are TGCGCCAGCAGCCCAGGACTAGCCAGGGCCGGGGAGCTGTTTTTT. Its translation: CASSPGLARAGELFF.

This clonotype was found a few times. The chain is built from TRBV6-1 and TRBJ2-2; D could derive from TRBD1 or TRBD2 (5 bases each). The CDR3 is made up of 14 amino acids. The germline gives CDR1 MNHNS, CDR2 SASEGT. Trimming removed 6 bases at V and 5 bases at J, with 13 bases between. CDR3 amino acids: CASSRDPLTGELFF. DNA of the CDR3: TGTGCCAGCAGCCGGGACCCTTTAACCGGGGAGCTGTTTTTT.

The gene calls are TRBV6-2 or TRBV6-3 and TRBJ2-1, with 7 bases lining up with TRBD2. The CDR3 extends over 16 amino acids. V shed 1 base, J shed 2 bases, and the junction held 5 bases outside the gene matches. Germline CDR1 and CDR2: MNHEY and SVGEGT. The CDR3 reads CASSYWGGSAYNEQFF. In DNA form, the CDR3 reads TGTGCCAGCAGTTACTGGGGCGGGAGTGCCTACAATGAGCAGTTCTTC.

The sample holds a few counts of this clonotype. The J gene is TRBJ2-5, the V gene TRBV20-1; D unclear. The CDR3 runs to 14 residues. V was clipped by 2 bases and J by 5 bases, with 15 bases between them. Per the germline V gene, CDR1 is DFQATT and CDR2 is SNEGSKA (reference sequence). Written as DNA, the CDR3 is TGCAGTGCTAGAATCCCCTACCAAAGGGAGACCCAGTACTTC. Residues: CSARIPYQRETQYF.

The chain joins TRBV7-9 to TRBJ2-7, with D possibly TRBD1 on 5 matching bases. Trimming cost V 4 bases and J 4 bases, with 17 bases left between them. This CDR3 contains 15 residues. Germline values: CDR1 SEHNR, CDR2 FQNEAQ (reference sequence). CDR3 sequence (DNA): TGTGCCAGCAGCTCCACCACGCTAGACAGTTACGAGCAGTACTTC. It encodes CASSSTTLDSYEQYF.

Here the CDR3 reads CVVGAAYEQYF. The CDR3 DNA reads TGTGTGGTTGGGGCAGCCTACGAGCAGTACTTC. This chain connects TRBV2 to TRBJ2-7, with D possibly TRBD1 on 5 matching bases. CDR1 and CDR2 (germline): SNHLY, FYNNEI. CDR3 size: 11 residues.

The chain links TRBV18 to TRBJ1-1; no definite D call. The CDR3 has 13 amino acids. V was pared by 0 bases and J by 4 bases, with 6 bases between. In germline, CDR1 is KGHSH, CDR2 LQKENI. The CDR3 nucleotides are TGTGCCAGCTCACCACCGAGCTCCACTGAAGCTTTCTTT. Its protein product is CASSPPSSTEAFF.

The chain has TRBV5-1 and TRBJ2-7; TRBD2 aligns across 10 bases. This CDR3 spans 19 amino acids. Germline values: CDR1 SGHRS, CDR2 YFSETQ. The junction had 21 bases not matched to a gene; V was cut back by 4 bases and J by 5 bases. CDR3 sequence (DNA): TGCGCCAGCAGCCCTTACTTTACAGGCGAGATAGCGGGGGGCCACGAGCAGTACTTC. It specifies CASSPYFTGEIAGGHEQYF.

The rearrangement joins TRBV19 to TRBJ1-2, with a possible D match to TRBD1 (5 bases). The CDR3 has 12 amino acids. V lost 10 bases and J lost 4, with 13 bases in between. Per the germline V gene, CDR1 is LNHDA and CDR2 is SQIVND (reference sequence). CDR3 bases: TGTGCCACCAACGGGGGAGTCTATGGCTACACCTTC. Its translation is CATNGGVYGYTF.

This chain uses TRBV20-1 with TRBJ1-5, with unresolved D. Germline V lookup: CDR1 DFQATT, CDR2 SNEGSKA (reference sequence). This CDR3 contains 13 residues. V gave up 3 bases and J gave up 3 bases, with 9 bases separating them. CDR3 protein: CSASTDTNQPQHF. CDR3 sequence (DNA): TGCAGTGCTAGTACCGACACCAATCAGCCCCAGCATTTT.

This clonotype was seen a few times. The chain links TRBV6-1 to TRBJ2-1; 12 positions agree with TRBD2. The V segment lost 4 bases and the J segment 9 bases; nucleotides outside the gene matches: 7. Germline loops: CDR1 MNHNS, CDR2 SASEGT. The CDR3 length is 15 residues. CDR3 sequence: CASSATSGRSGEQFF. CDR3 nucleotide sequence: TGTGCCAGCAGTGCGACTAGCGGGAGAAGTGGTGAGCAGTTCTTC.

This clonotype turned up a few times. The CDR3 is CASSPLYSGNYNEQFF. The CDR3 DNA reads as TGTGCCAGCAGTCCACTGTATTCCGGGAACTACAATGAGCAGTTCTTC. This chain uses TRBV27 with TRBJ2-1; D is possibly TRBD2 (5 bases). This CDR3 spans 16 amino acids. Trimming stripped 5 bases from V and 3 bases from J, with 17 bases between. Germline CDR1 reads MNHEY; CDR2 reads SMNVEV (reference sequence).

In its sample, this clonotype was seen a few times. This chain joins TRBV7-9 and TRBJ1-1; D remains ambiguous. CDR3 size: 15 residues. CDR1 SEHNR and CDR2 FQNEAQ come from the germline V gene (reference sequence). The V and J ends lost 6 bases and 1 base respectively, with 15 bases between them. This chain's CDR3 is CASSLLNQRNTEAFF. The CDR3 region has the DNA TGTGCCAGCAGTTTGCTGAACCAGAGGAACACTGAAGCTTTCTTT.